Listed here are 15 T cell receptor beta chains from one sample, sequenced in a study of blood T cells in healthy people across ages (dated by TCRdb to the mid-2010s). Library preparation was by 5' RACE. TCRdb lists the instrument as Illumina HiSeq 2500. A second PCR of about 7 to 12 cycles was run with a J-beta primer mix and a sample-barcoded 5' primer. Using fastp trimming at Q25 and MiXCR clonotype assembly, TCRdb reanalyzed the public sequencing data and kept in-frame beta chains. Rows merge per CDR3 protein into single entries with the most common DNA and genes. This sample holds around 870,000 distinct CDR3 sequences; more than 25% were observed only once. The ten top clones hold around 16% of the sample. Sequencing was carried out using blood. These receptors originate from a woman of 80 years or more in good health.

This clonotype was recorded a few times. This CDR3 is CASSQRTGRNSPLHF. In DNA, the CDR3 is TGTGCCAGCAGCCAACGGACAGGGAGAAATTCACCCCTCCACTTT. The J gene is TRBJ1-6, the V gene TRBV7-2; 8 bases match TRBD1. Germline V CDR1 and CDR2: SGHTA, FQGNSA. The CDR3 runs 15 residues. J lost 7 bases, V lost 5 bases, and 7 bases had no gene match.

This clonotype was seen many times. The chain combines TRBV6-1 with TRBJ2-7; a weak D match, TRBD1 (5 bases). The germline V gene has CDR1 MNHNS and CDR2 SASEGT. V was pared by 7 bases and J by 2 bases, with 12 bases between. CDR3 size: 13 residues. DNA for the CDR3: TGTGCCAGCATTTCCCCAGGGACCTACGAGCAGTACTTC. Amino acids: CASISPGTYEQYF.

About this clonotype itself: With a much larger clone just one base away, this may be a read error. The genes are TRBV7-2 and TRBJ2-3; D is tentatively TRBD1 or TRBD2 (7 bases each). Germline V lookup: CDR1 SGHTA, CDR2 FQGNSA. There are 16 residues in the CDR3. The CDR3 is CAGSFLRTGGRDTQYF. In nucleotides, the CDR3 is TGTGCCGGCAGCTTCCTGAGGACAGGCGGGAGAGATACGCAGTATTTT.

This clonotype has at least ten counts. J is TRBJ2-3 and V is TRBV5-1, with TRBD2 matching 11 bases. Per the germline V gene, CDR1 is SGHRS and CDR2 is YFSETQ. J was trimmed by 3 bases and V by 3 bases; bases with no gene match: 6. This CDR3 is 16 amino acids long. As DNA, the CDR3 is TGCGCCAGCAGCTCTTTAGCGGGGGGGCTTACAGATACGCAGTATTTT. It codes for CASSSLAGGLTDTQYF.

Details on this clonotype: This may be a read error, as it is one base from a much larger clone. CDR3 sequence (DNA): TGTGCCAGCAGTCGACGAGCGGGGCTAGGAGATACGCAGTATTTT. It translates to CASSRRAGLGDTQYF. The genes are TRBV14 and TRBJ2-3; 7 bases are shared with TRBD2. The V gene's germline CDR1 is SGHDN and CDR2 FVKESK. The CDR3 is 15 residues long. The junction had 11 bases not matched to a gene; V was cut back by 6 bases and J by 5 bases. Looking up the rest from reference TRBV14 and TRBJ2-3 gives the full variable domain: EAGVTQFPSHSVIEKGQTVTLRCDPISGHDNLYWYRRVMGKEIKFLLHFVKESKQDESGMPNNRFLAERTGGTYSTLKVQPAELEDSGVYFCASSRRAGLGDTQYFGPGTRLTVL.

This clonotype was recorded at least ten times. The chain combines TRBV6-2 or TRBV6-3 with TRBJ2-3; 12 nucleotides align to TRBD2. The germline CDR1 and CDR2 sequences are MNHEY and SVGEGT. The CDR3 runs 14 residues. J was trimmed by 5 bases and V by 5 bases; bases with no gene match: 2. As DNA, the CDR3 is TGTGCCAGCAGTCCGACTAGCGGGGGAGATACGCAGTATTTT. Translated: CASSPTSGGDTQYF.

This chain links TRBV18 with TRBJ1-1; no reliable D call. Germline V gene data show CDR1 as KGHSH and CDR2 as LQKENI. The CDR3 is made up of 17 amino acids. V was clipped by 2 bases and J by 1 base, with 17 bases between them. CDR3 protein: CASSPTTLGSGNTEAFF. In DNA, the CDR3 is TGTGCCAGCTCACCAACAACGCTGGGTTCCGGGAACACTGAAGCTTTCTTT.

The rearrangement links TRBV25-1 to TRBJ1-6; D unclear. The V end lost 4 bases, the J end lost 6 bases, and 10 bases lay between the germline ends. Germline loops: CDR1 MGHDK, CDR2 SYGVNS. The CDR3 is made up of 14 amino acids. The DNA for the CDR3 is TGTGCCAGCAGTGCAAGGTGGGGTAATTCACCCCTCCACTTT. It specifies CASSARWGNSPLHF.

This clonotype came up many times. The rearrangement joins TRBV11-2 to TRBJ2-5, with TRBD1 identical over 9 bases. The CDR3 spans 17 residues. Per the germline V gene, CDR1 is SGHAT and CDR2 is FQNNGV. Losses at the gene ends were 6 bases for V and 7 bases for J; bases not matched to a gene: 18. The CDR3 region has the DNA TGTGCCAGCAGGGAAGCCGGGACAGGGCGGTCGAAGGTGACCCAGTACTTC. This translates into CASREAGTGRSKVTQYF.

The chain uses TRBV20-1 and TRBJ1-1, with a weak D call TRBD1 (6 bases). Germline lookup yields CDR1 DFQATT and CDR2 SNEGSKA (reference sequence). Trimming stripped 5 bases from V and 0 bases from J, with 13 bases between. The CDR3 runs to 14 residues. CDR3 sequence: CSAHRTDLNTEAFF. The CDR3 bases are TGCAGTGCTCATAGGACAGACTTGAACACTGAAGCTTTCTTT.

Comment on this clonotype: A read error may explain this, as a much larger clone is one base away. The J gene is TRBJ2-3, the V gene TRBV7-4; 10 nucleotides agree with TRBD1. The CDR3 runs 19 residues. Per the germline V gene, CDR1 is SGHVT and CDR2 is SQSDAQ. The CDR3 loop is CARSLVPRDRGTHTDTQYF. The CDR3 region has the DNA TGTGCCCGCAGCTTAGTCCCCCGGGACAGGGGAACACACACAGATACGCAGTATTTT. The full variable domain, rest sourced from reference TRBV7-4 and TRBJ2-3, is GAGVSQSPRYKVAKRGRDVALRCDSISGHVTLYWYRQTLGQGSEVLTYSQSDAQRDKSGRPSGRFSAERPERSVSTLKIQRTEQGDSAVYLCARSLVPRDRGTHTDTQYFGPGTRLTVL.

This clonotype was picked up a small number of times. The rearrangement joins TRBV6-2 or TRBV6-3 to TRBJ1-1; D is undetermined. Germline assignment: CDR1 MNHEY and CDR2 SVGEGT. V lost 5 bases and J 7 bases, leaving 20 bases between the germline ends. This CDR3 contains 15 residues. The CDR3 spells CASSLVAGGRGEAFF. CDR3 DNA: TGTGCCAGCAGTCTCGTGGCAGGTGGGCGAGGTGAAGCTTTCTTT.

This clonotype was seen repeatedly, ten times or more. This chain links TRBV20-1 with TRBJ2-3; D not resolved. CDR1 is DFQATT and CDR2 is SNEGSKA in the germline V gene (reference sequence). V was shortened by 5 bases and J by 3 bases, with 15 bases between the two germline ends. The CDR3 is 14 residues long. CDR3 sequence: CSALGLRKTDTQYF. In DNA form, the CDR3 reads TGCAGTGCTCTGGGGTTACGGAAAACAGATACGCAGTATTTT.

The V and J genes are TRBV10-3 and TRBJ1-5; D gene uncertain. V was cut by 8 bases and J by 7 bases, with 21 bases left in between. The CDR3 has 15 amino acids. The germline gives CDR1 ENHRY, CDR2 SYGVKD. The CDR3 spells CAIAAGWGSGQPQHF. In DNA, the CDR3 is TGTGCCATCGCAGCAGGATGGGGAAGTGGCCAGCCCCAGCATTTT.

The rearrangement uses TRBV20-1 and TRBJ2-2; 9 nucleotides line up with TRBD1. V shed 3 bases, J shed 7 bases, and the junction held 6 bases outside the gene matches. Germline V gene data show CDR1 as DFQATT and CDR2 as SNEGSKA (reference sequence). CDR3 length: 14 residues. The CDR3 reads CSARGGQGVGELFF. The CDR3 bases are TGCAGTGCTAGGGGGGGACAGGGAGTCGGGGAGCTGTTTTTT.